The clone carrying this T cell receptor beta chain was observed many times. Its antigen is not known. This sample stems from a study of immune heterogeneity within non-small cell lung tumors. Findings and limits, study-wide: Recurrence of identical dominant CDR3 beta clonotypes was observed across intrapatient tumor sites, concomitant with site-unique high-frequency clones. Local T-cell clonality tracked local tumor mutational burden; the correlation was moderate but significant (R 0.3 to 0.4).

Bulk tumor gDNA, roughly 600 ng per sample, served as the TCR template. Surgeons took several biopsies per primary tumor, spaced far apart, during surgery. With untreated, newly diagnosed non-small cell lung cancer, the patients went on to undergo curative surgery. With 32 V and 13 J primers, multiplex PCR amplified the TCR beta CDR3. TCRdb passed the multiplex PCR reads through MiXCR, listing each CDR3 protein once. The repertoire holds fewer than 12,000 distinct CDR3 sequences, with roughly 30% as singletons. Sequencing used lung tumor tissue. This TCR was recovered from a woman aged 55-69 years with non-small cell lung cancer.

Written as DNA, the CDR3 is TGTGCCAGCAGCTTAGTGGAGGATACGCAGTATTTT. Encoded protein: CASSLVEDTQYF. The gene calls are TRBV11-2 and TRBJ2-3, with D unclear. There are 12 residues in the CDR3. In germline, CDR1 is SGHAT, CDR2 FQNNGV. Trimming shortened V by 1 base and J by 6 bases, and 5 bases separated the two germline ends.